This T cell receptor beta chain is from a study of CD8 T cells in Susac syndrome. With random hexamers, reverse transcription was performed on about 0.5 to 1 ug of RNA. One entry per CDR3 protein, called by TCRdb with MiXCR from the immunoSEQ multiplex PCR reads. The table shows about 300,000 distinct CDR3 sequences, with 92% occurring only once. The CDR3 contains 15 residues. The ends were cut back, 5 bases at V and 0 bases at J, with 11 bases in the middle. The V gene's germline CDR1 is MNHEY and CDR2 SVGEGT. TCR beta sequences were obtained from blood CD8+ and CD4+ T cells. It was negative isolation that provided the CD8+ and CD4+ T cells, whereas TEMRA cells were enriched by FACS.

The receptor's source is a human donor with multiple sclerosis. The V gene is TRBV6-2 or TRBV6-3, the J gene TRBJ2-4; D gene ambiguous. The sequenced sample was CD4+ T cells from PBMCs. The CDR3 coding sequence is TGTGCCAGCAGTGGACCCTGGGGAGCCAAAAACATTCAGTACTTC. As protein: CASSGPWGAKNIQYF.